This entry features one T cell receptor (beta chain) sequence. The antigen is undetermined. Measured with immunoSEQ multiplex PCR; TCRdb has only the in-frame clones, and not every one. In the table there are some 100,000 clones, about nine tenths of which are singletons. These data are taken from a study of T cell responses to AZD1222 COVID-19 vaccine. The V and J ends lost 4 bases and 4 bases, in that order; junction bases with no gene match: 16. The CDR3 loop spans 18 amino acids. Germline V gene data show CDR1 as SGHRS and CDR2 as YFSETQ. The study, taken as a whole, reports: Regions 160-218 and 743-854 dominated among vaccine-associated CD4 TCRs spanning spike. It was only after the peak T cell response that any repertoires were sampled. Elevations in Spike-specific TCR breadth and depth followed administration of two AZD1222 doses. Just six people given AZD1222 tested seropositive at baseline.

Sequenced here: peripheral blood, sampled on day 0 of AZD1222 vaccination. The sequence came from an adult in good health. The rearrangement links TRBV5-1 to TRBJ2-2; the match to TRBD1 covers 7 bases. This chain's CDR3 is CASSPRQGSVIGTGELFF. In nucleotides, the CDR3 is TGCGCCAGCAGCCCTCGACAGGGCTCCGTTATAGGCACCGGGGAGCTGTTTTTT.